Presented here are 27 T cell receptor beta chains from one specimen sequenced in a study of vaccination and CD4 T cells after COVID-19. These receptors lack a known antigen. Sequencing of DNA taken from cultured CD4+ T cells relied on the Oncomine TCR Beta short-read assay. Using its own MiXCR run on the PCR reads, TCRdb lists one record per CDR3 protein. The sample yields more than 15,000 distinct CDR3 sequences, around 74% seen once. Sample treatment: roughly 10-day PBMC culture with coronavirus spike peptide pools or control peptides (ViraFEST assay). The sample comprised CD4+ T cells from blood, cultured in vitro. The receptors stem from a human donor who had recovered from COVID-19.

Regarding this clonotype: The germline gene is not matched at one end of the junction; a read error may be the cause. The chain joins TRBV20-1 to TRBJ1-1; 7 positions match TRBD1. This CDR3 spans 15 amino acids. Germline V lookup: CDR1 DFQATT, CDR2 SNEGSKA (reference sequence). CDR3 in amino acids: CSARGGSQGASKAFF. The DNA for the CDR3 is TGCAGTGCCAGAGGGGGCTCACAGGGTGCTTCGAAAGCTTTCTTT.

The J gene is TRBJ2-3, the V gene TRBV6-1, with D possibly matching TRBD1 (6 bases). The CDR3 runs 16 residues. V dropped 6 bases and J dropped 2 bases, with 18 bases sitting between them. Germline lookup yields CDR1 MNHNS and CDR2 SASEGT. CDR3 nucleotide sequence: TGTGCCAGCAGCTCCCGAGGGGACATAAACACAGATACGCAGTATTTT. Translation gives CASSSRGDINTDTQYF.

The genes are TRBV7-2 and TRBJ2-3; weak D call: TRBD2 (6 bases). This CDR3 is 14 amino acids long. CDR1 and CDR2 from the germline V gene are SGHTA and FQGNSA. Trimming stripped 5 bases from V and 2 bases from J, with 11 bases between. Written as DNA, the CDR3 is TGTGCCAGCAGCCCGCGGGGTACCACAGATACGCAGTATTTT. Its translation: CASSPRGTTDTQYF. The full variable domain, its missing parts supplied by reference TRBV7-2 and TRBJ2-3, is GAGVSQSPSNKVTEKGKDVELRCDPISGHTALYWYRQSLGQGLEFLIYFQGNSAPDKSGLPSDRFSAERTGGSVSTLTIQRTQQEDSAVYLCASSPRGTTDTQYFGPGTRLTVL.

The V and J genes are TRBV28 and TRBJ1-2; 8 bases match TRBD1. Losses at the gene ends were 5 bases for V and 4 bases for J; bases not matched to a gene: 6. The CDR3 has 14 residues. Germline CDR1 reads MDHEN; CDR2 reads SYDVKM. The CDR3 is CASSPGGESYGYTF. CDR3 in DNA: TGTGCCAGCAGTCCAGGGGGCGAGAGCTATGGCTACACCTTC.

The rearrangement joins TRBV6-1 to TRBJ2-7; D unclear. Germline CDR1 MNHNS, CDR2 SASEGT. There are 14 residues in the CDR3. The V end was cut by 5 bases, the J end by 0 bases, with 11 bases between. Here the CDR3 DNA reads TGTGCCAGCAGTATATGGACGGGCTCCTACGAGCAGTACTTC. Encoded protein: CASSIWTGSYEQYF.

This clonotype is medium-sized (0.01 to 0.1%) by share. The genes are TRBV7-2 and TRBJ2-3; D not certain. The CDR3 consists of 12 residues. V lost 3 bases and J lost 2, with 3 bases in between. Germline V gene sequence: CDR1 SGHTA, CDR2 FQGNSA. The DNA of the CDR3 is TGTGCCAGCAGCTTCTACACAGATACGCAGTATTTT. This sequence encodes CASSFYTDTQYF.

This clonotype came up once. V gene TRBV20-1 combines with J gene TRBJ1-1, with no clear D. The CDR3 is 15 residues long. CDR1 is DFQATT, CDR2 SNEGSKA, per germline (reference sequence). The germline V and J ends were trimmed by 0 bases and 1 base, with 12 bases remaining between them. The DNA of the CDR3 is TGCAGTGCTAGAGACTTTGGCAGCGGGAACACTGAAGCTTTCTTT. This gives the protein CSARDFGSGNTEAFF.

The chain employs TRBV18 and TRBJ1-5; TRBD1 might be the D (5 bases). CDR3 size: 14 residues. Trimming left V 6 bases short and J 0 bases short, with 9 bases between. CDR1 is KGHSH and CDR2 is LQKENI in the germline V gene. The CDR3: CASSSGTSNQPQHF. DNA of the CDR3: TGTGCCAGCTCCTCCGGGACTAGCAATCAGCCCCAGCATTTT. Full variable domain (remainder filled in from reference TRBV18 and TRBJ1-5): NAGVMQNPRHLVRRRGQEARLRCSPMKGHSHVYWYRQLPEEGLKFMVYLQKENIIDESGMPKERFSAEFPKEGPSILRIQQVVRGDSAAYFCASSSGTSNQPQHFGDGTRLSIL.

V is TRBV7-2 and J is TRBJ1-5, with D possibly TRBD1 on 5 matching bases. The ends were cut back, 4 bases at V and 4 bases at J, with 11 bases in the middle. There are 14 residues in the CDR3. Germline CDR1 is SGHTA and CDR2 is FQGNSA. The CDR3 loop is CASSSRTGNQPQHF. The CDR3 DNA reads TGTGCCAGCAGCTCCCGAACAGGAAATCAGCCCCAGCATTTT.

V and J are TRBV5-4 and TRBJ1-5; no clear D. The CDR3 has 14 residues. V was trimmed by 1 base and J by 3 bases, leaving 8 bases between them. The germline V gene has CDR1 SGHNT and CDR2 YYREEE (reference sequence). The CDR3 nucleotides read TGTGCCAGCAGCTTGCCCGGGTCCAATCAGCCCCAGCATTTT. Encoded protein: CASSLPGSNQPQHF.

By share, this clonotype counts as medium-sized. The CDR3 coding sequence is TGCGCCAGCAGCCAAGTTCAAGCGGGAGGAGGGGGTACGCAGTATTTT. Its protein is CASSQVQAGGGGTQYF. The gene calls are TRBV4-3 and TRBJ2-3; 9 positions match TRBD2. Germline CDR1 and CDR2: LGHNA and YSLEER. The CDR3 is 16 residues long. V shed 1 base and J 8 bases; nucleotides not matched to a gene: 10.

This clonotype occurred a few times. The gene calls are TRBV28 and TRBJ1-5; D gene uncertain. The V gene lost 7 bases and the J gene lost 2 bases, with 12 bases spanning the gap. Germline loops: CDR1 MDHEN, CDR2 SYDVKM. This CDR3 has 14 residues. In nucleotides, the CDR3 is TGTGCCAGCATCAAGGGTACGCGCAATCAGCCCCAGCATTTT. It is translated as CASIKGTRNQPQHF.

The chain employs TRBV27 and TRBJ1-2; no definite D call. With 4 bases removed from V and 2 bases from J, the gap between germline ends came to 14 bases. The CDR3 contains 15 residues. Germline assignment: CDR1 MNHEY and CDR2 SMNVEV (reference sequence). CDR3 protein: CASSSRWTANYGYTF. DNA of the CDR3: TGTGCCAGCAGTTCACGGTGGACCGCGAACTATGGCTACACCTTC.

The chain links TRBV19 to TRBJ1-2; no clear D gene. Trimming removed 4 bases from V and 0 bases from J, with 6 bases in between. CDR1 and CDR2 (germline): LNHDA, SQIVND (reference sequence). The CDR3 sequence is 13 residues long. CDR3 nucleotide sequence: TGTGCCAGTAGTAAAACCGCTAACTATGGCTACACCTTC. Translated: CASSKTANYGYTF.

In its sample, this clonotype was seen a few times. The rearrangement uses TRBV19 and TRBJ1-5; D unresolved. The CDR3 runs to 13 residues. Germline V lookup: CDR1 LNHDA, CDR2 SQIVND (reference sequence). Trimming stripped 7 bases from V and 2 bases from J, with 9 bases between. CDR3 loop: CASTELGNQPQHF. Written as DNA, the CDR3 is TGTGCCAGTACTGAATTGGGCAATCAGCCCCAGCATTTT.

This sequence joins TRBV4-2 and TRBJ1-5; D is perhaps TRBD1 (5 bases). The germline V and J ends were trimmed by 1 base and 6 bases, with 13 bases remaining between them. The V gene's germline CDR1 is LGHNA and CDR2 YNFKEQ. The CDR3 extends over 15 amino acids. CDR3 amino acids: CASSQVGGAGQPQHF. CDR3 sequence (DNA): TGTGCCAGCAGCCAAGTTGGAGGGGCCGGTCAGCCCCAGCATTTT.

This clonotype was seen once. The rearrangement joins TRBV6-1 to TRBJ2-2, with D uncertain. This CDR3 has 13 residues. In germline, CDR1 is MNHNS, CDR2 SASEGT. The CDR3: CAQPAANTGELFF. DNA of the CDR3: TGTGCTCAGCCTGCGGCGAACACCGGGGAGCTGTTTTTT.

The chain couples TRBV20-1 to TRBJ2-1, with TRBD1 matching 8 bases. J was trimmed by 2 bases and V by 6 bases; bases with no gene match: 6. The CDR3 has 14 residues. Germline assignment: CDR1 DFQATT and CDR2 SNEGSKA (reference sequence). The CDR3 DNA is TGCAGTGCCCAATCACAGGGGGCCTACAATGAGCAGTTCTTC. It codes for CSAQSQGAYNEQFF.

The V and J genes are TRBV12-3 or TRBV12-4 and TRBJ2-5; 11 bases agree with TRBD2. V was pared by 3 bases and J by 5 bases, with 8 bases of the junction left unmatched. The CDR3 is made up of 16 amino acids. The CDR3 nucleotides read TGTGCCAGCAGTTTGATAGCGGGAGGGCCCGGGGAGACCCAGTACTTC. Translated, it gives CASSLIAGGPGETQYF.

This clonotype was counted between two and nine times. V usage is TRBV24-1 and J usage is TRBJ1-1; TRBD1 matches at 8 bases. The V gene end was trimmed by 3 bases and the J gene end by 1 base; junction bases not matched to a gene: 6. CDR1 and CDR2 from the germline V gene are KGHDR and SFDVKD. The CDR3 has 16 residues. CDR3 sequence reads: CATSDGTGTGNTEAFF. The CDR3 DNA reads TGTGCCACCAGTGATGGGACCGGGACAGGGAACACTGAAGCTTTCTTT.

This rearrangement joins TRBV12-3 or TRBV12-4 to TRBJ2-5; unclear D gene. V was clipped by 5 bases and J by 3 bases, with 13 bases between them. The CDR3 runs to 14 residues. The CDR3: CASSLSSTEETQYF. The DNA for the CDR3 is TGTGCCAGCAGTCTTTCCTCGACGGAAGAGACCCAGTACTTC.

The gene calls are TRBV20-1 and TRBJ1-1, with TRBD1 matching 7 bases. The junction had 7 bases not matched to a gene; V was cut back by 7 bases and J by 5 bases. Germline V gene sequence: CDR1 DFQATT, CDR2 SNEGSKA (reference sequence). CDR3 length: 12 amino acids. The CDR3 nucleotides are TGCAGTGGGAGGGAGGGGGCGACTGAAGCTTTCTTT. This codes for CSGREGATEAFF.

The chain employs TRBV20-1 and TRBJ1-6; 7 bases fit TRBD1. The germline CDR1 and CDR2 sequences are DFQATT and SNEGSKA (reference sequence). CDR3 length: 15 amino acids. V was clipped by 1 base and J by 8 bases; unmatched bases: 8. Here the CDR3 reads CSARADRVRDSPLHF. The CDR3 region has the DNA TGCAGTGCTAGAGCAGACAGGGTGAGGGATTCACCCCTCCACTTT.

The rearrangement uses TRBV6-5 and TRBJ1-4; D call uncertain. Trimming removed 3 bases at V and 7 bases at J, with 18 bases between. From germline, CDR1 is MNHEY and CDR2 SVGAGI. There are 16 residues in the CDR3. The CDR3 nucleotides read TGTGCCAGCAGTTATGTTGTAACAGCCGAAGGTGAAAAACTGTTTTTT. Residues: CASSYVVTAEGEKLFF.

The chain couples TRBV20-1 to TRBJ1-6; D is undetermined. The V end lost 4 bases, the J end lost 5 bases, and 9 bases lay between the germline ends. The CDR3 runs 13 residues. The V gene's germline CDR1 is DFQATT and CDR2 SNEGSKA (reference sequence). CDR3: CSAKGAHNSPLHF. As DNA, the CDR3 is TGCAGTGCTAAGGGCGCTCATAATTCACCCCTCCACTTT.

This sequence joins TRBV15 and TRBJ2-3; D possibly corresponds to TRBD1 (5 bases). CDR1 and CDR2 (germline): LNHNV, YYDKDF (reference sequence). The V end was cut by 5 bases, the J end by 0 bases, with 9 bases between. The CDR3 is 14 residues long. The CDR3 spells CATSPTVSTDTQYF. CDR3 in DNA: TGTGCCACCAGCCCGACAGTCAGCACAGATACGCAGTATTTT.

CDR3 sequence reads: CASSPNEGRGSDTQYF. CDR3 nucleotides: TGTGCCAGCAGCCCTAACGAGGGGAGGGGGTCAGATACGCAGTATTTT. This chain uses TRBV7-8 with TRBJ2-3; tentative D call: TRBD2 (7 bases). CDR3 length equals 16 residues. Germline V gene lookup returns CDR1 SGHVS and CDR2 FQNEAQ. Deletions cut 5 bases from V and 4 bases from J, with 19 bases between.